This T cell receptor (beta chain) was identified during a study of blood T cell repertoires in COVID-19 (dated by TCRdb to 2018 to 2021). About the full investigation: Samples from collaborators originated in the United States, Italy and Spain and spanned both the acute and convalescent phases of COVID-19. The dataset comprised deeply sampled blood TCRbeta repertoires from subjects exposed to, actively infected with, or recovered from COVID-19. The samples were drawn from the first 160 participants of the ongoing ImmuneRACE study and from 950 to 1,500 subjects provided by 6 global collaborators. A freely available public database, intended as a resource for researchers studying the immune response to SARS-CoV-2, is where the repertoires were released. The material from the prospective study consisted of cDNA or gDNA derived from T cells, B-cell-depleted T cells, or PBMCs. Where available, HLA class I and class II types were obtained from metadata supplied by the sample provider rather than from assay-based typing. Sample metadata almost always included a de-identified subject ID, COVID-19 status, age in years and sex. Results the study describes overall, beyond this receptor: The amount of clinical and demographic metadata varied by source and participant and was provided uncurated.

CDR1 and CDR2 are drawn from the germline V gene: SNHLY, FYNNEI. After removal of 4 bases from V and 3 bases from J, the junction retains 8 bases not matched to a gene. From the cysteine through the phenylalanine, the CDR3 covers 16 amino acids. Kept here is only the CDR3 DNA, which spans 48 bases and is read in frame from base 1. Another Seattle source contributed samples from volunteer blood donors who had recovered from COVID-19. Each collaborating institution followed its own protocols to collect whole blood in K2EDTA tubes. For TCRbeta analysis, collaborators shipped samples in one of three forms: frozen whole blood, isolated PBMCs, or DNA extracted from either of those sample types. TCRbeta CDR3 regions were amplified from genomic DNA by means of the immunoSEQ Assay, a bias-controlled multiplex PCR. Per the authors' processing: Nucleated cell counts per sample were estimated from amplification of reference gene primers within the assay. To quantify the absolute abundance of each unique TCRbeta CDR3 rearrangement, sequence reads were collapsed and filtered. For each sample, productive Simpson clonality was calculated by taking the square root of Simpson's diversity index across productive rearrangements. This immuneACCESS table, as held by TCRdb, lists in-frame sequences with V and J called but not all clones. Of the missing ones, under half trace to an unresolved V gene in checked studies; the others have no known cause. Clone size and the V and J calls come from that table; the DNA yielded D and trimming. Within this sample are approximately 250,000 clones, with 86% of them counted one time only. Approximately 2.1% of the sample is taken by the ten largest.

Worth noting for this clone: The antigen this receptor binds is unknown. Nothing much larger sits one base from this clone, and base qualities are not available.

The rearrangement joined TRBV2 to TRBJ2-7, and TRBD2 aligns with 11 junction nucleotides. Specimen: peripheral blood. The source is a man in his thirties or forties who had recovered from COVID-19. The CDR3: CASSGPSGGQVYEQYF. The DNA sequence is TGTGCCAGCAGTGGGCCTAGCGGGGGGCAGGTCTACGAGCAGTACTTC.